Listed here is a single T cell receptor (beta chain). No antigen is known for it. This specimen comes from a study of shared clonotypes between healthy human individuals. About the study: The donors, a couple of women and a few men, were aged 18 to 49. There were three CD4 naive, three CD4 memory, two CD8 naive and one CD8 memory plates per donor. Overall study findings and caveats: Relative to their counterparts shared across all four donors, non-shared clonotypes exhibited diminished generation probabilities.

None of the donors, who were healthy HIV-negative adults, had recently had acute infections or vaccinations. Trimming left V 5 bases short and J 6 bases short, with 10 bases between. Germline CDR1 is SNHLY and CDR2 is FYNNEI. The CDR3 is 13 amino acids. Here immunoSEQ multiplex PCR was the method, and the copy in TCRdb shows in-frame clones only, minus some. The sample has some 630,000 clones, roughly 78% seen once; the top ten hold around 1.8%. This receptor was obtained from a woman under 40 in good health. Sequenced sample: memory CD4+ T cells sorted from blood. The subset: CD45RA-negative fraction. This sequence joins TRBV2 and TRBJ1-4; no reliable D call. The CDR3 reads CASSLWSYEKLFF. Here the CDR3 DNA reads TGTGCCAGCAGTCTTTGGAGCTATGAAAAACTGTTTTTT.